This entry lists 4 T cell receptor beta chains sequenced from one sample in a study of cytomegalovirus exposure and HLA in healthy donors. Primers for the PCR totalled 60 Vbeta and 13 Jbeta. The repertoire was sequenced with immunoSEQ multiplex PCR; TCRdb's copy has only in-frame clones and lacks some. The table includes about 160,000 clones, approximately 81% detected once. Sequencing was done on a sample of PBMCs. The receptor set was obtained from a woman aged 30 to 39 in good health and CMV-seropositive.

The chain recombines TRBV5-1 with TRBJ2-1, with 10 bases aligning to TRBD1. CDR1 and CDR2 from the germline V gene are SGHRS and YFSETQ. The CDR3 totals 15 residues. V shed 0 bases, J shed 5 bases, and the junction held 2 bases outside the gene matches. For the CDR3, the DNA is TGCGCCAGCAGCTTGGGGACAGGGGGGCACAATGAGCAGTTCTTC. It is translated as CASSLGTGGHNEQFF.

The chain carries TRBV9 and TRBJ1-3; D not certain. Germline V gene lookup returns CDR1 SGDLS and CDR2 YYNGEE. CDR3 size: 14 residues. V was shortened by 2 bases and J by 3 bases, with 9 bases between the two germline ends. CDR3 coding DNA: TGTGCCAGCAGCGTTATCCCGGGTGGAAACACCATATATTTT. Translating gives CASSVIPGGNTIYF.

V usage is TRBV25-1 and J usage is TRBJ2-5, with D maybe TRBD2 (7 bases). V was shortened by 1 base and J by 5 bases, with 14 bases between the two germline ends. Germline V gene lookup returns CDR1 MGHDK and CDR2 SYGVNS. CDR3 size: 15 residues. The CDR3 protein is CASSELGGGAETQYF. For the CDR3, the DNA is TGTGCCAGCAGTGAATTGGGAGGGGGGGCCGAGACCCAGTACTTC.

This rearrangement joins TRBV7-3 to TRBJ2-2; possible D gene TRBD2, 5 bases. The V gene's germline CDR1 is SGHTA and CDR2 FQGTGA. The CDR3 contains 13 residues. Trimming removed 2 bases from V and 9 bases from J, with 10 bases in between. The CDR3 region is CASSLGRARELFF. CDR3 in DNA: TGTGCCAGCAGCTTAGGGCGGGCTAGGGAGCTGTTTTTT.